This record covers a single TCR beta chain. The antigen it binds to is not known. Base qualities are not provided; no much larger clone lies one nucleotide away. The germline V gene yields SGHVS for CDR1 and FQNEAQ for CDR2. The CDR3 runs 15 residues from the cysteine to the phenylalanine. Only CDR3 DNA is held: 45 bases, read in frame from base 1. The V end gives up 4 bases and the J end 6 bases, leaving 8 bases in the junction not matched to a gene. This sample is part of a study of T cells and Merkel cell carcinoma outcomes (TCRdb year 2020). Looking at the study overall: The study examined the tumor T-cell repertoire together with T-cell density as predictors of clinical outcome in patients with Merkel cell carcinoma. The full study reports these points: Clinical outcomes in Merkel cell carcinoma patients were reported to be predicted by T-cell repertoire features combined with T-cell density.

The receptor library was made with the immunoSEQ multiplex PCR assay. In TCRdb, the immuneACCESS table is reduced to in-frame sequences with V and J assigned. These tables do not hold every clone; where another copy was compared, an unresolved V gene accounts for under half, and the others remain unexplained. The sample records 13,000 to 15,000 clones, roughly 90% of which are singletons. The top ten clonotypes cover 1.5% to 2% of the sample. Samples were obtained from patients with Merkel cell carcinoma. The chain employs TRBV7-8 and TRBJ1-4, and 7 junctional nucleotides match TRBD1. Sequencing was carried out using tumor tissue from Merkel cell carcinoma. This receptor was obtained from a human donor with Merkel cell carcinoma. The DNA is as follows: TGTGCCAGCAGCTCGTTACAGGGGATGGATGAAAAACTGTTTTTT. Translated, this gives CASSSLQGMDEKLFF.